What follows describes a single T cell receptor (beta chain). V trimming: 2 bases; J trimming: 0 bases; junction bases outside the gene matches: 6. CDR3 size: 17 residues. Germline V gene data show CDR1 as KGHSH and CDR2 as LQKENI. This sample stems from a study of blood T cell repertoires in COVID-19. Study background: Acute and convalescent COVID-19 samples came from the United States, Italy and Spain. Nucleic acid was either cDNA or gDNA, and it came from T cells, B-cell-depleted T cells, or PBMCs.

Original processing methods: Amplification of reference gene primers was used by the study to estimate nucleated cell counts. This table comes from immunoSEQ multiplex PCR, and its TCRdb copy is limited to in-frame clones, with some not included. That table furnishes V, J and clone size, whereas the DNA furnished D and trimming. The sample shows approximately 94,000 clones, roughly 87% of them seen only once. The sample comprised peripheral blood. The TCR originated in a man in his thirties or forties in a cohort sampled during active COVID-19. The V call is TRBV18, the J call TRBJ1-1; 10 bases line up with TRBD1. DNA of the CDR3: TGTGCCAGCTCACCAGCAGGGACAGGGGATTTGAACACTGAAGCTTTCTTT. Translation gives CASSPAGTGDLNTEAFF.